This T cell receptor (beta chain) was sequenced during a study of CD8 T cells in Susac syndrome. The authors reverse transcribed about 0.5 to 1 ug RNA with random hexamers. The immunoSEQ assay covered 54 Vbeta and 13 Jbeta segments for CDR3. TCRdb re-called the immunoSEQ multiplex PCR reads through MiXCR, storing one row per CDR3 protein. The table has roughly 200,000 distinct CDR3 sequences, approximately 94% seen once. Healthy donors constituted the control group, matched for age and sex. Negative isolation was applied to CD8+ and CD4+ T cells, and FACS enrichment was applied to TEMRA cells. Per germline, CDR1 SQVTM and CDR2 ANQGSEA. Trimming left V 0 bases short and J 1 base short, with 12 bases between. This CDR3 has 15 residues.

The sequencing sample was made of CD4+ T cells from PBMCs. This TCR was recovered from a human donor in good health. The genes are TRBV29-1 and TRBJ1-1; weak D call: TRBD1 (5 bases). The DNA for the CDR3 is TGCAGCGTTGAAGATCCCGGGACTGAGAACACTGAAGCTTTCTTT. Translating gives CSVEDPGTENTEAFF.